This T cell receptor beta chain was documented in a study of identical twins. Study-level points and caveats: Models underpredicted monozygotic twin sharing of out-of-frame TCR alpha.

This clonotype showed up just a few times. Its antigen is unknown. Germline CDR1 and CDR2: KGHDR and SFDVKD. CDR3 length: 16 residues. Trimming pared 4 bases from V and 0 bases from J, leaving 11 bases between. MiXCR was run by TCRdb on the 5' RACE reads, yielding one entry per CDR3 protein. Of about 240,000 distinct CDR3 sequences in the sample, about 10% were seen once. The sequenced sample was memory T cells sorted from blood. The clonotype was recovered from a man between 45 and 60 years old in good health. V is TRBV24-1 and J is TRBJ1-4; no definite D call. The DNA for the CDR3 is TGTGCCACCAGTGAGGGATCAGGCGCAACTAATGAAAAACTGTTTTTT. Translation gives CATSEGSGATNEKLFF.